The 32 T cell receptor beta chains below all came from one sample that was sequenced in a study of glioma-infiltrating T cells. The iRepertoire nested amplicon-rescue multiplex PCR amplified TCR alpha and beta CDR3s from RNA. TCRdb used MiXCR to reprocess the multiplex PCR reads, holding one entry per CDR3 protein. The table includes roughly 200,000 distinct CDR3 sequences, roughly a third detected once. The sequenced sample was glioma tissue, nonneoplastic brain tissue, or PBMCs (not recorded which). The receptors were sampled from a human donor with low-grade glioma or glioblastoma, undergoing nonglioma brain surgery, or in good health (not recorded which).

This chain links TRBV6-2 or TRBV6-3 with TRBJ2-7; TRBD2 agrees at 10 bases. There are 15 residues in the CDR3. Germline loops: CDR1 MNHEY, CDR2 SVGEGT. V lost 5 bases and J lost 2; bases outside the gene matches: 6. For the CDR3, the DNA is TGTGCCAGCAGTCCCATTAGCGGGAGGACCTACGAGCAGTACTTC. It yields the protein CASSPISGRTYEQYF.

The chain recombines TRBV30 with TRBJ2-1; D unclear. This CDR3 is built from 11 residues. Trimming took 0 bases from V and 4 from J, leaving 1 base between them. The germline gives CDR1 GTSNPN, CDR2 SVGIG (reference sequence). CDR3 sequence (DNA): TGTGCCTGGAGTGTATACAATGAGCAGTTCTTC. As protein: CAWSVYNEQFF. The full variable domain, its missing parts supplied by reference TRBV30 and TRBJ2-1, is SQTIHQWPATLVQPVGSPLSLECTVEGTSNPNLYWYRQAAGRGLQLLFYSVGIGQISSEVPQNLSASRPQDRQFILSSKKLLLSDSGFYLCAWSVYNEQFFGPGTRLTVL.

This clonotype was picked up many times. The chain combines TRBV5-8 with TRBJ2-3, with 8 bases aligning to TRBD1. The V gene end was trimmed by 6 bases and the J gene end by 2 bases; junction bases not matched to a gene: 11. CDR1 SGHTS and CDR2 YDEGEE come from the germline V gene. The CDR3 consists of 16 residues. In DNA form, the CDR3 reads TGTGCCAGCAAACCTCGCAGGGGGCACCCCACAGATACGCAGTATTTT. Amino acids: CASKPRRGHPTDTQYF.

There are many counts of this clonotype. The chain links TRBV19 to TRBJ2-7, with D unclear. V was clipped by 3 bases and J by 1 base, with 7 bases between them. The germline V gene has CDR1 LNHDA and CDR2 SQIVND (reference sequence). The CDR3 consists of 13 residues. The CDR3 region has the DNA TGTGCCAGTAGTATCGGCCTTTCCTACGAGCAGTACTTC. This codes for CASSIGLSYEQYF.

Concerning this clonotype: A read error may be the cause here, since a much bigger clone is one base away. The genes are TRBV19 and TRBJ1-4, with D unresolved. The CDR3 is 16 amino acids. The V gene's germline CDR1 is LNHDA and CDR2 SQIVND (reference sequence). CDR3 sequence reads: CSSSTRVAATNEKLFF. In nucleotides, the CDR3 is TGTTCCAGTAGTACCCGAGTTGCTGCAACTAATGAAAAACTGTTTTTT.

Ten or more counts support this clonotype. This rearrangement joins TRBV18 to TRBJ1-1; 8 nucleotides agree with TRBD1. Germline loops: CDR1 KGHSH, CDR2 LQKENI. The CDR3 length is 15 residues. V trimming: 6 bases; J trimming: 1 base; junction bases outside the gene matches: 7. The CDR3 sequence is CASSSQGARNTEAFF. The CDR3 DNA follows: TGTGCCAGCTCGTCTCAGGGGGCGCGGAACACTGAAGCTTTCTTT.

V usage is TRBV5-1 and J usage is TRBJ2-5; no definite D call. Trimming removed 1 base from V and 1 base from J, with 8 bases in between. The germline CDR1 and CDR2 sequences are SGHRS and YFSETQ. This CDR3 has 14 amino acids. The CDR3, as DNA: TGCGCCAGCAGCTTGAAGAACTCCCAAGAGACCCAGTACTTC. The encoded protein is CASSLKNSQETQYF. The full variable domain, completed using reference TRBV5-1 and TRBJ2-5, is KAGVTQTPRYLIKTRGQQVTLSCSPISGHRSVSWYQQTPGQGLQFLFEYFSETQRNKGNFPGRFSGRQFSNSRSEMNVSTLELGDSALYLCASSLKNSQETQYFGPGTRLLVL.

This clonotype has only a few counts. A read error may be the cause here, since a much bigger clone is one base away. This sequence joins TRBV5-1 and TRBJ2-7; 7 nucleotides agree with TRBD1. From germline, CDR1 is SGHRS and CDR2 YFSETQ. The CDR3 length is 15 residues. The CDR3 region is CASSIPTGATYERYF. DNA of the CDR3: TGCGCCAGCAGCATCCCAACAGGGGCGACCTACGAGCGGTACTTC. The variable domain in full, completed from reference TRBV5-1 and TRBJ2-7, reads KAGVTQTPRYLIKTRGQQVTLSCSPISGHRSVSWYQQTPGQGLQFLFEYFSETQRNKGNFPGRFSGRQFSNSRSEMNVSTLELGDSALYLCASSIPTGATYERYFGPGTRLTVT.

There are a few counts of this clonotype. The chain recombines TRBV5-4 with TRBJ2-7, with 13 bases matching TRBD2. The CDR3 is 14 amino acids. The junction had 5 bases not matched to a gene; V was cut back by 1 base and J by 10 bases. Germline CDR1 reads SGHNT; CDR2 reads YYREEE (reference sequence). CDR3 region: CASSLQLAGGPQYF. The DNA for the CDR3 is TGTGCCAGCAGCTTGCAACTAGCGGGAGGGCCTCAGTACTTC. The whole variable domain, filled in from reference TRBV5-4 and TRBJ2-7, reads ETGVTQSPTHLIKTRGQQVTLRCSSQSGHNTVSWYQQALGQGPQFIFQYYREEENGRGNFPPRFSGLQFPNYSSELNVNALELDDSALYLCASSLQLAGGPQYFGPGTRLTVT.

This clonotype has just a few counts. The chain joins TRBV7-8 to TRBJ2-7; 11 nucleotides align to TRBD2. V lost 0 bases to trimming and J lost 0 bases; unmatched junction nucleotides: 19. The CDR3 consists of 22 residues. Germline V gene sequence: CDR1 SGHVS, CDR2 FQNEAQ. This CDR3 is CASSLAPLTSGSYLPRSYEQYF. In nucleotides, the CDR3 is TGTGCCAGCAGCTTAGCCCCTCTTACTAGCGGGAGTTACCTACCTCGCTCCTACGAGCAGTACTTC.

V usage is TRBV11-1 and J usage is TRBJ2-7; D is ambiguous. The CDR3 has 15 amino acids. Germline V gene lookup returns CDR1 SGHAT and CDR2 FQDESV (reference sequence). Trimming took off 5 bases at V and 5 bases at J, with 19 bases between the two ends. CDR3 DNA: TGTGCCAGCAGCGTCTTCTCGGCATGGGGAAACGAGCAGTACTTC. Translating it yields CASSVFSAWGNEQYF.

Remarks on this clonotype: It may be a read error: a sequence one base away is much more abundant. This rearrangement joins TRBV2 to TRBJ1-4; D is uncertain. The germline V gene encodes CDR1 SNHLY and CDR2 FYNNEI. The CDR3 consists of 15 residues. The CDR3 DNA reads TGTGCCAGCCGAAGTGGGCCCTTCTCGAATGAAAAACTGTCTTTT. Its protein is CASRSGPFSNEKLSF.

This clonotype was counted ten times or more. The chain uses TRBV7-2 and TRBJ2-1; 8 bases line up with TRBD2. Looked up from germline, CDR1 is SGHTA and CDR2 is FQGNSA. The CDR3 is made up of 14 amino acids. V lost 7 bases to trimming and J lost 10 bases; unmatched junction nucleotides: 12. Written as DNA, the CDR3 is TGTGCCAGCACCTCTCAAGCGGGAGAGAAAGAGCAGTTCTTC. Its translation is CASTSQAGEKEQFF.

With respect to this clonotype: A much larger clonotype is one base distant, so this may be a read error. The V call is TRBV29-1, the J call TRBJ2-3; weak D call: TRBD1 (6 bases). V was clipped by 7 bases and J by 0 bases, with 14 bases between them. The CDR3 loop spans 14 amino acids. In germline, CDR1 is SQVTM, CDR2 ANQGSEA. The CDR3 coding sequence is TGCAGCGCCCACTGGACAGATAGCACAGATACGCAGTATTTT. Translation: CSAHWTDSTDTQYF.

This clonotype was seen only a few times. The chain combines TRBV5-1 with TRBJ2-7; 12 nucleotides line up with TRBD1. The CDR3 extends over 14 amino acids. Germline V gene lookup returns CDR1 SGHRS and CDR2 YFSETQ. V dropped 6 bases and J dropped 6; count of bases not matched to a gene: 7. The CDR3 spells CASNSGQGAVEQYF. The CDR3 DNA sequence: TGCGCCAGCAACTCGGGACAGGGGGCCGTCGAGCAGTACTTC.

This clonotype was seen many times. The rearrangement links TRBV4-1 to TRBJ1-3; D is ambiguous. Trimming left V 4 bases short and J 8 bases short, with 18 bases between. This CDR3 spans 15 amino acids. Germline lookup yields CDR1 MGHRA and CDR2 YSYEKL. The CDR3: CASSPDVPGKDTIYF. In DNA, the CDR3 is TGCGCCAGCAGCCCCGACGTCCCTGGGAAGGACACCATATATTTT.

The chain joins TRBV7-9 to TRBJ1-2; 10 nucleotides line up with TRBD1. V gave up 5 bases and J gave up 8 bases; unmatched junction bases: 11. Germline CDR1 is SEHNR and CDR2 is FQNEAQ (reference sequence). The CDR3 extends over 15 amino acids. The CDR3 DNA sequence: TGTGCCAGCAGCCCCGGTGGGACAGGGGTTCACGGCTACACCTTC. This sequence encodes CASSPGGTGVHGYTF.

Concerning this clonotype: This may be a read error: a much more frequent sequence differs by one nucleotide. The rearrangement joins TRBV3-1 to TRBJ2-1; the D gene is possibly TRBD2 (5 bases). Germline V gene sequence: CDR1 LGHDT, CDR2 YNNKEL (reference sequence). This CDR3 has 16 residues. Between the trimmed V and J ends, which lost 4 bases and 1 base, there was a span of 14 bases. The chain's CDR3 is CASSPLDFRSYNEQFF. CDR3 sequence (DNA): TGTGCCAGCAGCCCTCTGGACTTTAGATCCTACAATGAGCAGTTCTTC.

This clonotype was picked up many times. V and J are TRBV7-2 and TRBJ1-1; D ambiguous. CDR1 and CDR2 (germline): SGHTA, FQGNSA. The CDR3 is 13 residues long. V lost 6 bases and J lost 3, with 11 bases in between. The CDR3: CASRRNGDTEAFF. The CDR3 DNA is TGTGCCAGCAGGCGGAATGGGGACACTGAAGCTTTCTTT. Combining the CDR3 with reference TRBV7-2 and TRBJ1-1 gives the whole variable domain GAGVSQSPSNKVTEKGKDVELRCDPISGHTALYWYRQSLGQGLEFLIYFQGNSAPDKSGLPSDRFSAERTGGSVSTLTIQRTQQEDSAVYLCASRRNGDTEAFFGQGTRLTVV.

Note on this clonotype: Since the CDR3 does not end with the conserved phenylalanine or tryptophan, this likely comes from a read error. The chain recombines TRBV14 with TRBJ2-1, with D possibly matching TRBD2 (6 bases). Per germline, CDR1 SGHDN and CDR2 FVKESK. This CDR3 is built from 15 residues. V lost 9 bases to trimming and J lost 0 bases, with 15 bases between them. The chain's CDR3 is CARFQTGSSYNEQFL. The CDR3 DNA is TGTGCCAGGTTTCAGACCGGGAGCTCCTACAATGAGCAGTTCCTC.

This clonotype appeared many times. J is TRBJ1-2 and V is TRBV6-1; D gene uncertain. Germline CDR1 and CDR2: MNHNS and SASEGT. Trimming cost V 2 bases and J 3 bases, with 7 bases left between them. The length of the CDR3 is 13 residues. The CDR3 nucleotides read TGTGCCAGCAGTGAACTGGGGTACTATGGCTACACCTTC. This gives the protein CASSELGYYGYTF.

The chain joins TRBV7-9 to TRBJ2-7; no clear D. CDR1 SEHNR and CDR2 FQNEAQ come from the germline V gene (reference sequence). Between the trimmed V and J ends, which lost 1 base and 7 bases, there was a span of 14 bases. This CDR3 is built from 14 residues. CDR3 in DNA: TGTGCCAGCAGCTTAGAGGCACTCACTGGAGAGCAGTACTTC. Translating gives CASSLEALTGEQYF.

This clonotype was detected ten times or more. This chain uses TRBV10-3 with TRBJ1-6; D not certain. The V gene's germline CDR1 is ENHRY and CDR2 SYGVKD. The CDR3 length is 14 residues. Trimming took 0 bases from V and 7 from J, leaving 7 bases between them. This chain's CDR3 is CAISESRWNSPLHF. The DNA for the CDR3 is TGTGCCATCAGTGAGTCCAGGTGGAATTCACCCCTCCACTTT.

V and J are TRBV2 and TRBJ2-1; TRBD2 agrees at 12 bases. This CDR3 is 14 amino acids long. Germline V gives CDR1 SNHLY, CDR2 FYNNEI. V gave up 9 bases and J gave up 9 bases; unmatched junction bases: 9. In nucleotides, the CDR3 is TGTGCCAGTTCCAGAGAGACTAGCGGGGGTGAGCAGTTCTTC. Translated: CASSRETSGGEQFF.

This clonotype was seen at least ten times. The rearrangement uses TRBV27 and TRBJ2-3, with D perhaps given as TRBD1 or TRBD2 (5 bases each). The CDR3 contains 15 residues. Germline assignment: CDR1 MNHEY and CDR2 SMNVEV (reference sequence). Trimming cost V 2 bases and J 0 bases, with 9 bases left between them. The CDR3, as DNA: TGTGCCAGCAGTTTAAGGGGACCCAGCACAGATACGCAGTATTTT. This codes for CASSLRGPSTDTQYF.

This clonotype was counted ten times or more. This chain connects TRBV5-4 to TRBJ1-5; D not certain. The CDR3 spans 16 residues. Germline V lookup: CDR1 SGHNT, CDR2 YYREEE (reference sequence). The V gene lost 1 base and the J gene lost 0 bases, with 11 bases spanning the gap. CDR3 in amino acids: CASSLKLFYSNQPQHF. The CDR3 region has the DNA TGTGCCAGCAGCTTGAAGCTCTTCTATAGCAATCAGCCCCAGCATTTT.

V gene TRBV6-6 combines with J gene TRBJ2-7; D might be TRBD2 (5 bases). The CDR3 consists of 14 residues. V was pared by 0 bases and J by 4 bases, with 10 bases between. Germline V gene sequence: CDR1 MNHNY, CDR2 SVGAGI (reference sequence). The CDR3 nucleotides are TGTGCCAGCAGTTACTCGGGGAGTGGGTACGAGCAGTACTTC. Protein sequence: CASSYSGSGYEQYF.

As concerns this clonotype: Compared with germline, one end of the junction differs, possibly owing to a read error. The chain joins TRBV6-2 or TRBV6-3 to TRBJ1-2; possibly TRBD1 for D (6 bases). CDR3 length equals 17 residues. The germline V gene encodes CDR1 MNHEY and CDR2 SVGEGT. DNA for the CDR3: TGTGCCTGCAGAACCCTAAACACAGGGAAAAGTTTACCTGGCTACACCTTC. Translation: CACRTLNTGKSLPGYTF.

This clonotype was counted at least ten times. The rearrangement uses TRBV6-5 and TRBJ2-1, with 11 bases that match TRBD2. This CDR3 is built from 19 residues. The V gene end was trimmed by 0 bases and the J gene end by 0 bases; junction bases not matched to a gene: 7. The germline V gene has CDR1 MNHEY and CDR2 SVGAGI. In DNA, the CDR3 is TGTGCCAGCAGTTACTCGGGACTAGCGGTAGGCGGCTCCTACAATGAGCAGTTCTTC. This translates into CASSYSGLAVGGSYNEQFF.

This clonotype was seen at least ten times. The V call is TRBV7-9, the J call TRBJ2-7; no firm D call. The CDR3 length is 15 residues. Per the germline V gene, CDR1 is SEHNR and CDR2 is FQNEAQ (reference sequence). V was shortened by 1 base and J by 0 bases, with 10 bases between the two germline ends. In nucleotides, the CDR3 is TGTGCCAGCAGCTTAGGGCTTTACTACTCCTACGAGCAGTACTTC. Translating it yields CASSLGLYYSYEQYF.

Many counts were recorded for this clonotype. This chain links TRBV6-2 or TRBV6-3 with TRBJ2-1; TRBD2 aligns across 11 bases. With V trimmed by 6 bases and J by 7 bases, 14 bases remained unmatched. This CDR3 has 17 amino acids. Germline V CDR1 and CDR2: MNHEY, SVGEGT. The DNA for the CDR3 is TGTGCCAGCAGGAGCGACAATATCAGACTAGCGGGGAATGAGCAGTTCTTC. Its protein is CASRSDNIRLAGNEQFF.

Points on this clonotype: It may be a read error: a sequence one base away is much more abundant. The chain couples TRBV7-8 to TRBJ2-7; D might be TRBD2 (6 bases). Germline CDR1 and CDR2: SGHVS and FQNEAQ. This CDR3 has 15 amino acids. Trimming shortened V by 5 bases and J by 7 bases, and 21 bases separated the two germline ends. CDR3 in amino acids: CASSPPAGTVNEQYF. The CDR3 DNA sequence: TGTGCCAGCAGCCCCCCGGCGGGGACCGTAAATGAGCAGTACTTC.